These 18 T cell receptor beta chains came from one sample sequenced in a study of blood T cell repertoires in COVID-19. Assay used: immunoSEQ multiplex PCR; TCRdb lists only in-frame clones, some missing. Here the sample spans some 40,000 clones, around 90% being singletons. Sequences were obtained from peripheral blood. The receptors originated from a man aged 55 to 70 with acute or convalescent COVID-19.

The chain has TRBV27 and TRBJ1-2; 7 positions agree with TRBD1. CDR3 length: 13 amino acids. Trimming at V came to 5 bases and at J to 7 bases, leaving 7 bases not matched to a gene. Germline V CDR1 and CDR2: MNHEY, SMNVEV (reference sequence). The CDR3 DNA reads as TGTGCCAGCAGTCCCAGGGGGGCGGTTGGCTACACCTTC. Its protein product is CASSPRGAVGYTF.

CDR3 region: CASSQDLLGEGFF. CDR3 DNA: TGTGCCAGCAGCCAAGATTTATTAGGGGAAGGTTTCTTC. The genes are TRBV3-1 (or the pseudogene TRBV3-2) and TRBJ2-1; a weak D match, TRBD1 (5 bases). The CDR3 contains 13 residues. The ends were cut back, 0 bases at V and 16 bases at J, with 16 bases in the middle. Germline V gene sequence: CDR1 LGHDT, CDR2 YNNKEL (reference sequence).

The V call is TRBV5-1, the J call TRBJ2-1, with D perhaps TRBD1 (6 bases). This CDR3 is built from 14 residues. The V and J ends lost 0 bases and 7 bases respectively, with 11 bases between them. The germline gives CDR1 SGHRS, CDR2 YFSETQ. The CDR3 loop is CASSLATGRNEQFF. The CDR3 DNA sequence: TGCGCCAGCAGCTTGGCTACAGGGCGGAATGAGCAGTTCTTC.

The chain employs TRBV24-1 and TRBJ1-1; 8 nucleotides agree with TRBD1. Germline V lookup: CDR1 KGHDR, CDR2 SFDVKD. The ends lost 3 bases at V and 3 bases at J; junction bases unmatched: 5. CDR3 size: 15 residues. The CDR3 loop reads CATSDGVRGHTEAFF. The DNA of the CDR3 is TGTGCCACCAGTGATGGCGTCAGGGGGCACACTGAAGCTTTCTTT.

V usage is TRBV5-1 and J usage is TRBJ2-1, with D perhaps TRBD1 (6 bases). This CDR3 has 15 amino acids. Trimming shortened V by 3 bases and J by 1 base, and 11 bases separated the two germline ends. Germline-derived CDR1 and CDR2 are SGHRS and YFSETQ. CDR3 sequence (DNA): TGCGCCAGCAGCTCACAGGGAGTTTCCTACAATGAGCAGTTCTTC. Translation gives CASSSQGVSYNEQFF.

This clone occurred once. This chain uses TRBV14 with TRBJ2-1; 7 positions agree with TRBD1. V was pared by 9 bases and J by 7 bases, with 12 bases of the junction left unmatched. The length of the CDR3 is 14 residues. Germline lookup yields CDR1 SGHDN and CDR2 FVKESK. The CDR3 DNA reads TGTGCCAGTTACTCTTGGACAGGACGAAATGAGCAGTTCTTC. Translation gives CASYSWTGRNEQFF.

This chain joins TRBV27 and TRBJ1-5; tentative D call: TRBD1 (5 bases). V gave up 3 bases and J gave up 3 bases, with 12 bases separating them. Germline loops: CDR1 MNHEY, CDR2 SMNVEV (reference sequence). The CDR3 has 15 residues. The CDR3 reads CASSFSAGLNQPQHF. The CDR3 coding sequence is TGTGCCAGCAGTTTTTCGGCAGGGCTCAATCAGCCCCAGCATTTT.

The V call is TRBV6-2 or TRBV6-3, the J call TRBJ2-4; D may be TRBD2 (6 bases). Per the germline V gene, CDR1 is MNHEY and CDR2 is SVGEGT. This CDR3 region has 20 residues. V gave up 0 bases and J gave up 0 bases, with 21 bases separating them. CDR3 coding DNA: TGTGCCAGCAGTTACTCGACGCCCTTTGGCGGGGTCCTAGCCAAAAACATTCAGTACTTC. Protein: CASSYSTPFGGVLAKNIQYF.

The chain uses TRBV7-9 and TRBJ2-1; a weak D match, TRBD2 (5 bases). This CDR3 comprises 14 residues. In germline, CDR1 is SEHNR, CDR2 FQNEAQ (reference sequence). Deletions cut 3 bases from V and 7 bases from J, with 13 bases between. This CDR3 is CASSFSQEVNEQFF. The DNA of the CDR3 is TGTGCCAGCAGCTTTTCCCAGGAGGTAAATGAGCAGTTCTTC.

This clone was observed a few times. V and J are TRBV5-4 and TRBJ2-1; 8 bases line up with TRBD1. Germline-derived CDR1 and CDR2 are SGHNT and YYREEE (reference sequence). V was clipped by 4 bases and J by 4 bases; unmatched bases: 7. The CDR3 sequence is 15 residues long. The CDR3 loop is CASSNGQGRYNEQFF. In nucleotides, the CDR3 is TGTGCCAGCAGCAACGGACAGGGTCGGTACAATGAGCAGTTCTTC.

In its sample, this clone was seen once. This chain connects TRBV28 to TRBJ1-6; 8 bases match TRBD1. The CDR3 consists of 16 residues. The J segment lost 0 bases and the V segment lost 6 bases, leaving 4 bases of the junction unmatched. Germline V CDR1 and CDR2: MDHEN, SYDVKM. CDR3 amino acids: CASSRDRSSYNSPLHF. Written as DNA, the CDR3 is TGTGCCAGCAGCCGGGACAGGAGCTCCTATAATTCACCCCTCCACTTT.

The CDR3: CASSGLRTMGGDTQYF. The DNA of the CDR3 is TGTGCCAGCAGCGGACTTAGGACTATGGGTGGAGATACGCAGTATTTT. V gene TRBV9 combines with J gene TRBJ2-3, with a weak D call TRBD2 (6 bases). Germline V lookup: CDR1 SGDLS, CDR2 YYNGEE. This CDR3 has 16 residues. V was shortened by 3 bases and J by 5 bases, with 19 bases between the two germline ends.

The rearrangement uses TRBV7-9 and TRBJ1-2; no reliable D call. The CDR3 sequence is 12 residues long. Looked up from germline, CDR1 is SEHNR and CDR2 is FQNEAQ (reference sequence). V lost 3 bases and J 3 bases, leaving 5 bases between the germline ends. CDR3 protein: CASSFGDYGYTF. As DNA, the CDR3 is TGTGCCAGCAGCTTCGGGGACTATGGCTACACCTTC.

This rearrangement joins TRBV10-3 to TRBJ2-1, with D perhaps matching TRBD1 (6 bases). The CDR3 has 14 residues. The germline V gene has CDR1 ENHRY and CDR2 SYGVKD. The V end lost 4 bases, the J end lost 7 bases, and 14 bases lay between the germline ends. CDR3 sequence reads: CAISVGASTNEQFF. The CDR3 DNA follows: TGTGCCATCAGTGTGGGGGCTTCCACTAATGAGCAGTTCTTC.

This chain links TRBV5-1 with TRBJ2-3, with 8 bases aligning to TRBD2. Germline V gene sequence: CDR1 SGHRS, CDR2 YFSETQ. This CDR3 has 17 residues. J lost 1 base, V lost 4 bases, and 11 bases had no gene match. CDR3 sequence reads: CASSRGGSGIGTDTQYF. CDR3 in DNA: TGCGCCAGCAGCCGGGGGGGTTCCGGGATTGGCACAGATACGCAGTATTTT.

The chain couples TRBV5-1 to TRBJ1-1; D may be TRBD1 (5 bases). The CDR3 consists of 14 residues. V dropped 4 bases and J dropped 1 base, with 11 bases sitting between them. Germline V gene sequence: CDR1 SGHRS, CDR2 YFSETQ. The CDR3 sequence: CASSRDSPNTEAFF. The CDR3 bases are TGCGCCAGCAGCAGAGACAGCCCGAACACTGAAGCTTTCTTT. Looking up the rest from reference TRBV5-1 and TRBJ1-1 gives the full variable domain: KAGVTQTPRYLIKTRGQQVTLSCSPISGHRSVSWYQQTPGQGLQFLFEYFSETQRNKGNFPGRFSGRQFSNSRSEMNVSTLELGDSALYLCASSRDSPNTEAFFGQGTRLTVV.

The genes are TRBV5-1 and TRBJ2-3; TRBD2 might be the D (6 bases). V shed 0 bases and J shed 2 bases, with 19 bases lying between them. Germline assignment: CDR1 SGHRS and CDR2 YFSETQ. The CDR3 is 18 residues long. This chain's CDR3 is CASSLGRLSGPFTDTQYF. The CDR3 DNA reads TGCGCCAGCAGCTTGGGTCGCCTTAGCGGTCCCTTCACAGATACGCAGTATTTT. The complete variable domain, with remaining parts taken from reference TRBV5-1 and TRBJ2-3, reads KAGVTQTPRYLIKTRGQQVTLSCSPISGHRSVSWYQQTPGQGLQFLFEYFSETQRNKGNFPGRFSGRQFSNSRSEMNVSTLELGDSALYLCASSLGRLSGPFTDTQYFGPGTRLTVL.

V usage is TRBV3-1 (or the pseudogene TRBV3-2) and J usage is TRBJ2-1, with 10 bases identical to TRBD2. Trimming removed 5 bases from V and 7 bases from J; junction bases left unmatched: 5. Germline CDR1 LGHDT, CDR2 YNNKEL (reference sequence). CDR3 length equals 14 residues. DNA for the CDR3: TGTGCCAGCAGCGTGGGACTAGCGCGGAATGAGCAGTTCTTC. Translating gives CASSVGLARNEQFF.